This T cell receptor (beta chain) was recorded in a study of shared clonotypes between healthy human individuals. Whole-study context: CD4 naive and CD4 memory each took three plates per donor, while CD8 naive took two and CD8 memory one. General observations from the study: Generation of non-shared clonotypes was less probable than generation of clonotypes shared by all four donors.

Of note for this clone: Its matching antigen is unknown.

This table comes from immunoSEQ multiplex PCR, and its TCRdb copy is limited to in-frame clones, with some not included. The sample shows roughly 590,000 clones, 95% to 96% of them seen only once. Naive CD8 populations comprised CD45RO-negative cells positively selected for CCR7, excluding terminally differentiated effector memory CD45RA+ cells. Nashville, Tennessee was home to all donors, who were Caucasian adults. The CDR3 length is 16 residues. After removal of 4 bases from V and 0 bases from J, the junction contained 4 bases not matched to a gene. CDR1 and CDR2 (germline): MNHNS, SASEGT. This TCR was recovered from a woman younger than 45 in good health. The sample comprised naive CD8+ T cells sorted from blood. The rearrangement uses TRBV6-1 and TRBJ2-1; TRBD2 matches 9 bases. CDR3 residues: CASSGSGGSSYNEQFF. In nucleotides, the CDR3 is TGTGCCAGCAGTGGCAGCGGGGGGAGCTCCTACAATGAGCAGTTCTTC.